This is a list of T cell receptor beta chains from one sample in a study of OX40 agonist ivuxolimab in advanced cancers. Assay used: immunoSEQ multiplex PCR; TCRdb lists only in-frame clones, some missing. This table has fewer than 30,000 clones, 76% appearing once. Sequencing was performed on CD4+ or CD8+ T cells sorted from blood, taken in a trial of the OX40 agonist ivuxolimab. These TCRs come from an adult with an advanced solid tumor such as melanoma, head and neck, liver or kidney cancer. Each CDR3 is given with its conserved first and last residue.

j_call | v_call | cdr3_aa
TRBJ1-3 | TRBV13 | CASSSGTGNTIYF
TRBJ1-3 | TRBV10-1 | CASSPYTGGNTIYF
TRBJ1-3 | TRBV6-5 | CASRETGNTIYF
TRBJ2-6 | TRBV19 | CASSPTGTGGANVLTF
TRBJ1-4 | TRBV9 | CASSVGGYSTNEKLFF
TRBJ1-1 | TRBV6-5 | CASSYIGGNTEAFF
TRBJ2-1 | TRBV5-8 | CASSQSPGLTLGEQFF
TRBJ1-3 | TRBV12-5 | CASGLVRAAIYF
TRBJ2-6 | TRBV27 | CASSSRDRVLSGANVLTF
TRBJ1-1 | TRBV7-2 | CASSLSYRTEAFF
TRBJ2-7 | TRBV29-1 | CSVDRDNSYEQYF
TRBJ2-3 | TRBV18 | CASSPNSGGRTDTQYF
TRBJ1-3 | TRBV27 | CASSSRGSGNTIYF
TRBJ2-4 | TRBV5-5 | CASSLRQNIQYF
TRBJ1-4 | TRBV7-9 | CASSYDRGLEKLFF
TRBJ1-1 | TRBV29-1 | CSVVITMNTEAFF
TRBJ2-1 | TRBV9 | CASSGGQGYNEQFF
TRBJ2-5 | TRBV7-9 | CASSLRSDRAETQYF
TRBJ2-3 | TRBV7-3 | CASSLSYISTDTQYF
TRBJ2-3 | TRBV5-1 | CASSPLQRGSDTQYF
TRBJ2-3 | TRBV7-5 | CARSLGCGFRDTQYF
TRBJ2-5 | TRBV6-5 | CASSPGGRETQYF
TRBJ1-1 | TRBV15 | CATSRQPATEAFF
TRBJ2-4 | TRBV15 | CATSPQGTLAKNIQYF
TRBJ1-5 | TRBV6-1 | CASKPGERNQPQHF
TRBJ2-3 | TRBV19 | CASSGRQGNTDTQYF
TRBJ1-6 | TRBV25-1 | CASSDGATGYNSPLHF
TRBJ2-7 | TRBV6-5 | CASSYSGLTYEQYF
TRBJ2-7 | TRBV29-1 | CSVTSGGAREQYF
TRBJ2-1 | TRBV30 | CAWNSVGRGAPFF
TRBJ1-2 | TRBV19 | CASSLEQGLANYGYTF
TRBJ2-7 | TRBV5-5 | CASSFERGSYEQYF
TRBJ1-1 | TRBV5-1 | CASSLRRELGTEAFF
TRBJ2-7 | TRBV5-1 | CASSLDGAYEQYF
TRBJ1-2 | TRBV29-1 | CSVELDRDLCYGYTF
TRBJ1-1 | TRBV6-1 | CASSQLRAEAFF
TRBJ1-5 | TRBV15 | CATSRDRPNQPQHF
TRBJ2-1 | TRBV14 | CASSQGGEKFF
TRBJ2-3 | TRBV4-2 | CASSSRGLAGGTDTQYF
TRBJ1-2 | TRBV19 | CASSSTVLYGYTF
TRBJ2-3 | TRBV23-1 | CASSRTGVQKSTDTQYF
TRBJ2-1 | TRBV6-6 | CASSRRLAGTYNEQFF
TRBJ2-3 | TRBV5-4 | CASSLSGTTDTQYF
TRBJ2-2 | TRBV11-3 | CASSPRTGGVGELFF
TRBJ2-1 | TRBV2 | CASSQTSPYNEQFF
TRBJ2-1 | TRBV5-1 | CASSLSGQGALNEQFF